The entry below describes one T cell receptor (beta chain). Other DNA sequences in the sample encode the same CDR3. The data are from a study of CD8+ T cells in alopecia areata. Whole-study context: After 6 to 18 months of tofacitinib, follow-up continued 6 months off drug.

Documented treatment: oral pan-JAK inhibitor, 5-10 mg twice daily. Extraction of RNA preceded its reverse transcription into cDNA, which served as the sequencing template. Measured with immunoSEQ multiplex PCR; TCRdb has only the in-frame clones, and not every one. The data show about 210,000 clones, approximately 47% seen once. Sample: CD4+ T cells sorted from blood, taken at roughly week 38, from a patient treated with tofacitinib. The receptor was derived from a human donor with alopecia areata.

The CDR3 protein is CASSVGGTDTQYF. The CDR3 region has the DNA TGTGCCAGCAGCGTAGGGGGCACAGATACGCAGTATTTT. The chain carries TRBV9 and TRBJ2-3, with D unclear. Trimming shortened V by 0 bases and J by 1 base, and 3 bases separated the two germline ends. CDR3 length: 13 residues. CDR1 and CDR2 from the germline V gene are SGDLS and YYNGEE.